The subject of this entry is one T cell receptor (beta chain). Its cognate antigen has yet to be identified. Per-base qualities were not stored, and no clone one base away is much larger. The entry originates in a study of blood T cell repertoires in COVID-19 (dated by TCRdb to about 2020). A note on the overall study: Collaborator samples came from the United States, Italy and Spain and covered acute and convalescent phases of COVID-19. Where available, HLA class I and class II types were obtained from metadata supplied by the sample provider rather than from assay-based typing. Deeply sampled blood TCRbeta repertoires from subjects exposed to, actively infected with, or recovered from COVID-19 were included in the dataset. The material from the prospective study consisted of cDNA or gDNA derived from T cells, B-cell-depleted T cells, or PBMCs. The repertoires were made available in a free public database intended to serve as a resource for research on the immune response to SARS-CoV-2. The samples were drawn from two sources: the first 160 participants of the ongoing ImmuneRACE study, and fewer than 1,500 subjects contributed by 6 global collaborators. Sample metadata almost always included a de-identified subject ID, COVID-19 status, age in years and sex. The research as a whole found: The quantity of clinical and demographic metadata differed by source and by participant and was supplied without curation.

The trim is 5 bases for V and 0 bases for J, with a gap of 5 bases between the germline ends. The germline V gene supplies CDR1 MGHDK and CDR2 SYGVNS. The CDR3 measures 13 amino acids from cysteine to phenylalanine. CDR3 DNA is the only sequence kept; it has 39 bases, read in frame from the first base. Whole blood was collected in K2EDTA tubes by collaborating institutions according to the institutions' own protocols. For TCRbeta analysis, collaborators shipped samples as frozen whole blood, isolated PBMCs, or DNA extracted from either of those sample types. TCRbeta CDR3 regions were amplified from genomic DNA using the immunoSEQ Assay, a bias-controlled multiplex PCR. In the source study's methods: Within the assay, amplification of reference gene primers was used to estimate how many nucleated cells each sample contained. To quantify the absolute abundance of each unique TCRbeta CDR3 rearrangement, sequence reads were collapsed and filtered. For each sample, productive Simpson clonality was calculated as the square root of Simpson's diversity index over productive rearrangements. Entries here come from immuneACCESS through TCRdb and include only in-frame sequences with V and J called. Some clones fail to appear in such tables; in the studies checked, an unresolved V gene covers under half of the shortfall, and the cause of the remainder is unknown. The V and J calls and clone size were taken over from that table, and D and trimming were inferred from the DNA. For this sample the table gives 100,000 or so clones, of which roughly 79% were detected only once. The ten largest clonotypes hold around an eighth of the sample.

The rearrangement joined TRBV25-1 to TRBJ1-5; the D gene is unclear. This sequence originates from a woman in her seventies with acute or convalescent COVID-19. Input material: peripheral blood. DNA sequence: TGTGCCAGCAGTCGGGGTAGCAATCAGCCCCAGCATTTT. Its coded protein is CASSRGSNQPQHF.